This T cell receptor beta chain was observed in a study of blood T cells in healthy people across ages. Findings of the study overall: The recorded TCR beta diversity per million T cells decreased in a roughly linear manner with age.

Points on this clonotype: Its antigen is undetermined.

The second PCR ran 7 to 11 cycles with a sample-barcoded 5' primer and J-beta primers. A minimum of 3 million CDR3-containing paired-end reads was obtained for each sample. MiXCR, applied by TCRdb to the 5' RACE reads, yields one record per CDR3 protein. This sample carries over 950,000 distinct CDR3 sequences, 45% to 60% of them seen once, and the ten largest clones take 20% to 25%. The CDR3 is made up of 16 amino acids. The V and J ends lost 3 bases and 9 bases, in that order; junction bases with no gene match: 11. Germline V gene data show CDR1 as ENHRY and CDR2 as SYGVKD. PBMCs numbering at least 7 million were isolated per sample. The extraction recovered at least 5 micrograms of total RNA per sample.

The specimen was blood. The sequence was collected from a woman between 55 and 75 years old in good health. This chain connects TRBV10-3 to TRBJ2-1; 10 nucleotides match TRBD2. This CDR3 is CAISEGTASGRVEQFF. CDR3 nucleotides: TGTGCCATCAGTGAAGGGACGGCTAGCGGGAGAGTTGAGCAGTTCTTC.